The present entry profiles one T cell receptor (beta chain) with its context. The ends were cut back, 6 bases at V and 6 bases at J, with 18 bases in the middle. The germline CDR1 and CDR2 sequences are LNHDA and SQIVND (reference sequence). The CDR3 has 14 residues. In the original analysis: Quantification of nucleated cells was approximated via reference gene primer amplification. Profiled with immunoSEQ multiplex PCR; TCRdb holds only in-frame clones, not every one. That table gives V, J and clone size, and the DNA gave D and trimming. The data contain approximately 270,000 clones, 85% to 90% of them singletons. The sample is drawn from a study of blood T cell repertoires in COVID-19.

The source is a woman in her 30s with acute COVID-19. Sequenced material: PBMCs or T cells enriched from blood (not recorded which). This chain connects TRBV19 to TRBJ2-7; weak D call: TRBD1 (5 bases). The DNA for the CDR3 is TGTGCCAGTAGCAAGGGGCCCGAGATTCGCGAGCAGTACTTC. Translation: CASSKGPEIREQYF. The variable domain in full, with the rest retrieved from reference TRBV19 and TRBJ2-7, is DGGITQSPKYLFRKEGQNVTLSCEQNLNHDAMYWYRQDPGQGLRLIYYSQIVNDFQKGDIAEGYSVSREKKESFPLTVTSAQKNPTAFYLCASSKGPEIREQYFGPGTRLTVT.